The following is a T cell receptor (beta chain) sequence with its context. This clone has more than one count but fewer than ten. The specificity of this receptor is unknown. Base qualities are not recorded, but no much larger clone differs from it by a single base. The data stem from a study of cytomegalovirus exposure and HLA in healthy donors (TCRdb year 2017). Context from the whole study: According to an earlier analysis of 550 to 700 of the donors, some 180 million T cells yielded roughly 110 million unique TCR beta sequences and around 300 Gb of sequence data. An early release that covered some 630 HLA-typed donors contained 300 to 350 gigabases of sequencing data and around 85 million unique TCR sequences. Of the 350 to 450 genotyped donors, roughly 76% were placed in the genetic ancestry cluster associated with self-reported Caucasian donors. The study aimed to test whether cataloging public T cell receptors could reveal signatures of past pathogen exposure. Using immunosequencing, the study profiled T cell repertoires from 666 subjects and related those repertoires to cytomegalovirus serostatus. Along with the 666-subject first cohort, a separate validation cohort of around 110 different subjects was used. High-throughput TCR immunosequencing, statistical association of individual TCRs with disease status, and machine learning were combined to predict cytomegalovirus infection status. To study patterns of TCR occurrence, a later analysis re-analyzed previously published TCR beta repertoires from just over 650 donors and added high-resolution HLA genotyping. Rather than drawing on any new phenotypic data, the later analysis identified candidate immune exposures from TCR beta sequences and the way those sequences occurred across donors. An earlier analysis of 587 of the donors applied high-throughput TCR beta sequencing to assess whether each TCR beta V gene segment acted as functional or pseudogenic. Donor age, sex, ethnicity and CMV serostatus were compiled together with the repertoire data. A later genetic analysis used genome-wide SNP genotypes for about 55% of the 666 donors, treating that subset as a discovery cohort. Every discovery cohort repertoire had been produced on one sequencing platform. Class I and class II HLA loci were covered by the typing at four-digit resolution. The number of typed donors differed by locus: about 620-640 for A, B, C, DRB1 and DQB1; 522 for DQA1; 606 for DPA1; and some 450 for DPB1. Because of strong linkage in the cohort, five DR-DQ haplotypes were treated as single units for association and clustering. On average, around 200,000 unique TCR beta nucleotide sequences were sequenced per donor among fewer than 500 genotyped donors of the cohort, with about 17% of those sequences being non-productive.

Results the study describes overall, beyond this receptor: In an earlier analysis of roughly 560 of the donors, most TCR beta V segments were observed in productive rearrangements about 87% or about 30% of the time, broadly matching IMGT annotations. In a later analysis, the rate of TCR association differed among HLA loci, with DRB1 alleles having the most associated TCRs and HLA-C alleles having the fewest. Several of the top co-occurrence clusters appeared to be linked to parvovirus B19, influenza, CMV and Epstein-Barr virus, according to a later analysis. While some public TCRs were present in many individuals, most TCR sequences turned up only very rarely across donors. Correlated functional status among segregating V segments might reflect linkage disequilibrium, but an unknown experimental factor could not be ruled out. A later analysis found that HLA-associated TCR beta chains were more clonally expanded and had lower generation probabilities than equally common non-associated chains. Because counts were too low, some 17 rarely observed V segments, including chromosome 9 orphons, were excluded from the earlier analysis of fewer than 650 of the donors. A later analysis found that most CMV-associated TCR beta chains appeared HLA-restricted, with HLA associations seemingly driven largely by CMV exposure. In vitro tests confirmed that a few of the cytomegalovirus-associated TCR beta chains recognize cytomegalovirus antigens. At a false discovery rate of 0.05, a later analysis linked 15,000 to 20,000 TCR beta sequences to specific HLA alleles. A later genetic analysis associated a missense DCLRE1C variant with V-gene and J-gene trimming of TCR beta chains, and an independent cohort replicated the association. A further reported finding was that TCR beta sequences accurately predicted the HLA-A and HLA-B alleles for most subjects in the first cohort. The study gave a list of around 170 TCR beta chains associated with cytomegalovirus. Compared with the roughly 700-donor mean, donors in an Asian-associated ancestry cluster had fewer N-insertions in productive TCRs, according to a later genetic analysis. Only TCR beta chains were sequenced in this cohort, and the absence of alpha or paired-chain data limited detectable features. The authors suggested that the approach could potentially be extended to other disease states and immunological phenotypes. The sequencing pipeline was judged likely to have produced a cluster of highly shared sequence variants as a technical artifact. The classifier was reported to diagnose cytomegalovirus status with high specificity and sensitivity in both the original cohort and the validation cohort. Presence/absence analyses assumed roughly uniform sequencing depth across donors, an assumption that may not hold. The only immune exposure information available for the cohort was CMV serostatus. Because some donors lacked HLA typing at each locus, the association tests relied only on the typed subset. When HLA alleles, especially DR and DQ, strongly co-occurred, TCR associations were difficult to assign to individual alleles.

The library came from the immunoSEQ multiplex PCR assay. A mixture of 60 forward primers for TCR Vbeta segments and 13 reverse primers for TCR Jbeta segments was used in the multiplex PCR. A multiplex PCR assay on genomic DNA amplified the CDR3 region of rearranged TCR beta genes. The amplified TCR beta libraries were sequenced on the Illumina HiSeq System as 87-base-pair reads. The source study handled its data this way. In a later analysis, roughly 80 million unique TCR beta chains were counted across the roughly 670 repertoires, and about 9.9 million of these chains were shared by at least two donors. Raw reads were error-corrected and collapsed into unique sequences with a nearest-neighbor algorithm that merged closely related sequences to remove PCR and sequencing errors. CDR3 sequences were aligned to IMGT reference sequences to assign V, D and J gene segments. For a sequence to be retained, a match of at least six nucleotides to both a V gene segment and a J gene segment was required. A rearrangement counted as productive if the CDR3 had no stop codons and remained in frame with V and J, and every other rearrangement counted as non-productive. Following IMGT convention, CDR3 was defined as the stretch from the second conserved V-encoded cysteine to the conserved J-encoded phenylalanine. Sequences without an unambiguous match to a single V gene segment were excluded from the earlier analysis of almost 600 of the donors. In an earlier analysis of some 590 of the donors, V segments were called functional above 56.7% productive rearrangements and were called segregating when the between-donor standard deviation exceeded 5%. A statistical classification framework was developed to diagnose cytomegalovirus status using the catalog of TCR beta chain sequences. V and J gene assignment, in a later analysis, came from comparing TCR nucleotide sequences with IMGT/GENE-DB human TR gene sequences. A later analysis assigned CDR3 sequences and most-parsimonious VDJ recombination scenarios with the TCRdist pipeline. In a later analysis, each TCR beta chain was defined by its CDR3 amino acid sequence together with its V-gene family, and reads lacking a unique V-gene family were excluded. To address suspected cross-contamination and a sequencing artifact, a later analysis removed 592 highly shared, low-generation-probability nucleotide sequences. In a later analysis, a clonal expansion index was calculated for each public chain from normalized within-repertoire ranks of inferred template counts. A later analysis computed generation probabilities with a VDJ recombination model fitted to out-of-frame rearrangements, and checked the results against IGoR. In a later analysis, hypergeometric tests were used to score TCR-TCR, TCR-HLA and TCR-CMV co-occurrence, with a repertoire-size bias correction applied to TCR pairs. A later analysis estimated false discovery rates by permuting HLA or CMV assignments 20 times. In a later analysis, co-occurring TCRs were grouped using DBSCAN, with TCRdist sequence similarity added in when clustering inside HLA-allele-positive subsets. Co-occurrence clustering excluded repertoires with fewer than 30,000 or more than 120,000 public chains, plus five with anomalous nucleotide sharing. What TCRdb holds here is the immuneACCESS table cut down to in-frame rearrangements. Part of the clones is not present; checked against another copy, under half of the missing clones reflect an unresolved V gene, and the others are unexplained. V and J calls and clone size are copied from that table; D and trimming were computed from the DNA. The sample table holds under 110,000 clones, of which roughly 77% were seen once. The ten largest clonotypes hold roughly 2.5% of the sample.

The cohort was made up of approximately 670 healthy bone marrow donors. Cohort members were all nominally healthy when sampled, although unrecorded immune exposures were likely present. The donor was CMV seronegative and was included in the group of approximately 350 seronegative cohort members. A peripheral blood sample was provided by each donor, and peripheral blood mononuclear cells were used for TCR beta sequencing. The Qiagen DNeasy Blood Extraction Kit was used to extract genomic DNA from the blood cell samples. The sequence was collected from a man in his forties in good health and CMV-seronegative. Source material: PBMCs.

This receptor has the CDR3 CASSELGARQPQHF. The DNA reads TGTGCCAGCAGCGAACTGGGGGCACGTCAGCCCCAGCATTTT. The receptor chain draws on TRBV6-5 and TRBJ1-5; D gene: possibly TRBD1, on 6 matching bases. According to the germline V gene, CDR1 reads MNHEY and CDR2 reads SVGAGI. Including cysteine and phenylalanine, the CDR3 has 14 amino acids. Just CDR3 DNA is preserved here, 42 bases in frame from base 1. The germline ends are 15 bases apart after V is trimmed by 6 bases and J by 6 bases.